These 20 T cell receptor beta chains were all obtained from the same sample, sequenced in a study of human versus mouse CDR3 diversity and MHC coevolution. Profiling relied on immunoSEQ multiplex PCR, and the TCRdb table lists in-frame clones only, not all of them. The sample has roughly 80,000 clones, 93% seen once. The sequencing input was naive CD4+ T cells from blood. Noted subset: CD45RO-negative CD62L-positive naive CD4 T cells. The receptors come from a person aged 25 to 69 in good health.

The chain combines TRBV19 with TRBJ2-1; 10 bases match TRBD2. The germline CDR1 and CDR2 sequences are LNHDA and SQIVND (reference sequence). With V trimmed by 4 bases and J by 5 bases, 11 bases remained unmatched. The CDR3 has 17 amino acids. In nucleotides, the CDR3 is TGTGCCAGTAGTACCCGCGGAGCGGGGGGGCTCCACAATGAGCAGTTCTTC. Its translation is CASSTRGAGGLHNEQFF.

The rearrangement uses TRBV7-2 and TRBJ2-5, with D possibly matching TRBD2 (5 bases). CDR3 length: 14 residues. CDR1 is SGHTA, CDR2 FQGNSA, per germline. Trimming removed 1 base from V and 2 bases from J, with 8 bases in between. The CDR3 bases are TGTGCCAGCAGCTTAGGAGGGATACAAGAGACCCAGTACTTC. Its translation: CASSLGGIQETQYF.

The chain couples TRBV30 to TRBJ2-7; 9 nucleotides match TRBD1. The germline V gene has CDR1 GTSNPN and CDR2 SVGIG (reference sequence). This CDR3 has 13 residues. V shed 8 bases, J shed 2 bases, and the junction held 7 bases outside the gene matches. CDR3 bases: TGTGCCCGCGGACAGGGGACTCCCTACGAGCAGTACTTC. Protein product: CARGQGTPYEQYF.

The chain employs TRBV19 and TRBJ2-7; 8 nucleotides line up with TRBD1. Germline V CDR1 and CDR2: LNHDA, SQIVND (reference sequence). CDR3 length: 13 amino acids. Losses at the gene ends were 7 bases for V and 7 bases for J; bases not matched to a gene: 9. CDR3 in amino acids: CASNRPGGEEQYF. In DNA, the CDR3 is TGTGCCAGTAACCGCCCAGGGGGCGAAGAGCAGTACTTC.

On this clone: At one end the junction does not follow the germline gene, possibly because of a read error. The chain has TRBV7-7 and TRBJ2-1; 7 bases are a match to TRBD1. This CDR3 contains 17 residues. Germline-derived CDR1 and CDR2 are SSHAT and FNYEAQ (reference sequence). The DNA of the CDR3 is TGTGCTAGCAGCTTAATCCCGGACAGGAGCTCCTACAATGAGCAGTTCTTC. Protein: CASSLIPDRSSYNEQFF.

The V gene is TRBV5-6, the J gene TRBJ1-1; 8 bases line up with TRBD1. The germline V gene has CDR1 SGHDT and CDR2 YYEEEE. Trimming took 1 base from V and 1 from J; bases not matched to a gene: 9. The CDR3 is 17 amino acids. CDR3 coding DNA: TGTGCCAGCAGCTTGCCAACGGCAGGGGGCACGAACACTGAAGCTTTCTTT. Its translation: CASSLPTAGGTNTEAFF.

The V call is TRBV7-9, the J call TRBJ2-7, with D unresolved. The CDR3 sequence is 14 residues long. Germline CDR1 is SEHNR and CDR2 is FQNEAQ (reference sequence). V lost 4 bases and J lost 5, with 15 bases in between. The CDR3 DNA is TGTGCCAGCAGCTCGCTAGGCCCGGTTGACGAGCAGTACTTC. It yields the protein CASSSLGPVDEQYF.

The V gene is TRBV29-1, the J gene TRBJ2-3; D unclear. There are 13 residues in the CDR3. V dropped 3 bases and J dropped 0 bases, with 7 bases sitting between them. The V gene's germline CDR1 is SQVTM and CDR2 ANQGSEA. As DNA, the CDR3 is TGCAGCGTTGACGATGCGAGCACAGATACGCAGTATTTT. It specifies CSVDDASTDTQYF.

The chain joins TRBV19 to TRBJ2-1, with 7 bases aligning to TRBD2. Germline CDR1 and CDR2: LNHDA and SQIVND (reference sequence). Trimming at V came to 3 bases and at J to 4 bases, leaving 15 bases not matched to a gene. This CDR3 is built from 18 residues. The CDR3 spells CASSILAAGEIRYNEQFF. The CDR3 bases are TGTGCCAGTAGTATTCTAGCCGCGGGAGAAATTAGGTACAATGAGCAGTTCTTC.

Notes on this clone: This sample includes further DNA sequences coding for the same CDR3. CDR3 nucleotides: TGTGCCAGCAGCTCGAGGGGGGGGGCCACTGAAGCTTTCTTT. Encoded protein: CASSSRGGATEAFF. This sequence joins TRBV9 and TRBJ1-1, with D tentatively TRBD1 (6 bases). Germline lookup yields CDR1 SGDLS and CDR2 YYNGEE. Trimming left V 4 bases short and J 4 bases short, with 14 bases between. The CDR3 runs to 14 residues.

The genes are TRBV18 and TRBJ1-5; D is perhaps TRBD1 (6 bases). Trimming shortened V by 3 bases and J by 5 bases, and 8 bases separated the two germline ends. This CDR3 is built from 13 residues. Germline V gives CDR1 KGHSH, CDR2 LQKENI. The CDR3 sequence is CASSPGGDQPQHF. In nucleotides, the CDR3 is TGTGCCAGCTCACCTGGGGGCGATCAGCCCCAGCATTTT.

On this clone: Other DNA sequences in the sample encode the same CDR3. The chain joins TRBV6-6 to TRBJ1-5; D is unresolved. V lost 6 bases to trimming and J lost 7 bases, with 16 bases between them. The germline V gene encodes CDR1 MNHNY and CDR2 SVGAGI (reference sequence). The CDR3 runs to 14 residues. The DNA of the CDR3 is TGTGCCAGCAGACCGGACGGGGAGTGGCAGCCCCAGCATTTT. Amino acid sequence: CASRPDGEWQPQHF.

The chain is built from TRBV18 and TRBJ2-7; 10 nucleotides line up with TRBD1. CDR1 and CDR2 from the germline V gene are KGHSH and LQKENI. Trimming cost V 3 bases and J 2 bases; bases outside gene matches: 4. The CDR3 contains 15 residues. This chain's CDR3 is CASSPRDRGPYEQYF. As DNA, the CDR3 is TGTGCCAGCTCACCCCGGGACAGGGGCCCCTACGAGCAGTACTTC. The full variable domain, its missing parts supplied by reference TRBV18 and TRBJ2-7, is NAGVMQNPRHLVRRRGQEARLRCSPMKGHSHVYWYRQLPEEGLKFMVYLQKENIIDESGMPKERFSAEFPKEGPSILRIQQVVRGDSAAYFCASSPRDRGPYEQYFGPGTRLTVT.

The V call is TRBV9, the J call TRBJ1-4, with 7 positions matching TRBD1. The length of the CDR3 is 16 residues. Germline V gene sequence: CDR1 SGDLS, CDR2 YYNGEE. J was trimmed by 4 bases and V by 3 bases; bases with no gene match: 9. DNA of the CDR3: TGTGCCAGCAGCGCTTTACCGGGACAGAGTAATGAAAAACTGTTTTTT. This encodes CASSALPGQSNEKLFF.

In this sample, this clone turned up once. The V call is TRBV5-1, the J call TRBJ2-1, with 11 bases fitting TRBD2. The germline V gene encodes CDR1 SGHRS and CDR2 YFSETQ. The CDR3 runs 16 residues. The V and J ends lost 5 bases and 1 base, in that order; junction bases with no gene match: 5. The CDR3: CASRGLAGSSYNEQFF. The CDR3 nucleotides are TGCGCCAGCAGAGGACTAGCGGGCTCTTCCTACAATGAGCAGTTCTTC.

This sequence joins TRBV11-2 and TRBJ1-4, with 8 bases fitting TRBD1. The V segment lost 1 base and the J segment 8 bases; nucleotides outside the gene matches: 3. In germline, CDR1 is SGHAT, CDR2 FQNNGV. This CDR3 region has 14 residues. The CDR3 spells CASSLARGREKLFF. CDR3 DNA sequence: TGTGCCAGCAGCTTAGCCAGGGGGCGAGAAAAACTGTTTTTT. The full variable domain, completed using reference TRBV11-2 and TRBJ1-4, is EAGVAQSPRYKIIEKRQSVAFWCNPISGHATLYWYQQILGQGPKLLIQFQNNGVVDDSQLPKDRFSAERLKGVDSTLKIQPAKLEDSAVYLCASSLARGREKLFFGSGTQLSVL.

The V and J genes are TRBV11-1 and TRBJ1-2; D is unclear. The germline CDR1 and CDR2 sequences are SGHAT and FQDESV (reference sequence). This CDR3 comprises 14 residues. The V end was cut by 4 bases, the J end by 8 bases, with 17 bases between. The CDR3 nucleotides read TGTGCCAGCAGCTCGATGGCTGGGCAAGGAGGCTACACCTTC. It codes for CASSSMAGQGGYTF.

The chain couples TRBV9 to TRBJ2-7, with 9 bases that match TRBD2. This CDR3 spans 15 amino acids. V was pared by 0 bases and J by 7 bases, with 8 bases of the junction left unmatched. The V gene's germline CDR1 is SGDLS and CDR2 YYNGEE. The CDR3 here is CASSVEVAGVGEQYF. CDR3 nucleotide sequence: TGTGCCAGCAGCGTAGAAGTAGCGGGAGTGGGGGAGCAGTACTTC.

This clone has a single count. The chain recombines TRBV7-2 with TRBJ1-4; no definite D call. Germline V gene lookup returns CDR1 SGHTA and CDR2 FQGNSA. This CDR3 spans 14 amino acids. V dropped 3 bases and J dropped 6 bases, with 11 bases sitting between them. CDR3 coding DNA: TGTGCCAGCAGCTTCCTTCCGAGGGATGAAAAACTGTTTTTT. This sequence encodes CASSFLPRDEKLFF.

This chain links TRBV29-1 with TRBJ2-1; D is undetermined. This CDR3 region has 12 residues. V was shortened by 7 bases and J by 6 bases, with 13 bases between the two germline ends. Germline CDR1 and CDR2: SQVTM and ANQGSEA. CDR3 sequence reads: CSASVPSNEQFF. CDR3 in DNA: TGCAGCGCCTCGGTTCCTTCCAATGAGCAGTTCTTC.